A selection of T cell receptor beta chains follows, all from one sample in a study of shared clonotypes between healthy human individuals. The table came from immunoSEQ multiplex PCR; TCRdb's copy has only in-frame clones and leaves some out. The table shows about 1.5 million clones, with 95% to 99% occurring only once. Sequencing was performed on naive CD4+ T cells sorted from blood. Receptor source: a man aged 25 to 40 in good health. Each CDR3 is given with its conserved first and last residue. Each record gives: CDR3 DNA, CDR3 protein, J gene, D gene, V gene, CDR3 length, clone size. D genes are given only for firm matches. Some rows have no size entry. The others give once, few or many, or a class for an expanded clone.

TGCGCCAGCAGCTTAAGAGTCGCTGGGGCCAACGTCCTGACTTTC CASSLRVAGANVLTF TRBJ2-6 NA TRBV5-1 15 NA
TGTGCCAGCAGCCAGGCGGGAATTATATGGTTCTTC CASSQAGIIWFF TRBJ2-1 NA TRBV14 12 NA
TGTGCCAGCTCACCCAGACAGGGGCAAGCCTACGAGCAGTACTTC CASSPRQGQAYEQYF TRBJ2-7 TRBD1 TRBV18 15 NA
TGCAGCGTTGCTCCGGGGCCGGCCCCCTACGAGCAGTACTTC CSVAPGPAPYEQYF TRBJ2-7 NA TRBV29-1 14 NA
TGTGCCAGCAGTTACTCAGGTCAGCCCCAGCATTTT CASSYSGQPQHF TRBJ1-5 NA TRBV6-5 12 NA
TGTGCCAGCAGTGACGGGACGGTTTACGAGCAGTACTTC CASSDGTVYEQYF TRBJ2-7 NA TRBV6-6 13 NA
TGCGCCAGCAGCCAAGGGGGCTACACCGGGGAGCTGTTTTTT CASSQGGYTGELFF TRBJ2-2 NA TRBV4-3 14 NA
TGTGCCAGCAGTGGGGAACAGGGCAGGTGGTTACACGGCTACACCTTC CASSGEQGRWLHGYTF TRBJ1-2 NA TRBV6-1 16 once
TGTGCCAGCAACGCTAGAGCCACAGATACGCAGTATTTT CASNARATDTQYF TRBJ2-3 NA TRBV11-2 13 NA
TGTGCCAGCAACTTAGCGGGTAATCAGCCCCAGCATTTT CASNLAGNQPQHF TRBJ1-5 NA TRBV28 13 NA
TGTGCCAGCAGGACGGGACTAGCGGGAGAAGATACGCAGTATTTT CASRTGLAGEDTQYF TRBJ2-3 TRBD2 TRBV11-2 15 NA
TGTGCCAGCAGCTTCAGAAGGGGGCTGACTGAAGCTTTCTTT CASSFRRGLTEAFF TRBJ1-1 TRBD1 TRBV5-6 14 NA
TGTGCCAGCAGCTTCGACTGGGGTAGGGAGGAAGCTTTCTTT CASSFDWGREEAFF TRBJ1-1 NA TRBV11-2 14 NA
TGTGCCAGCTCACCGGGGACAGGGCTACAGCCCCAGCATTTT CASSPGTGLQPQHF TRBJ1-5 TRBD1 TRBV18 14 NA
TGCGCCAGCAGCTTGTTCCGTCGGGGCACCGGGGAGCTGTTTTTT CASSLFRRGTGELFF TRBJ2-2 NA TRBV5-1 15 NA
TGCGCCAGCAGCCCAGACCGCGGGAGGGCAACCTACGAGCAGTACTTC CASSPDRGRATYEQYF TRBJ2-7 TRBD2 TRBV5-1 16 once
TGTGCCAGTACCCAAGCGGGAGAAAATTACAATGAGCAGTTCTTC CASTQAGENYNEQFF TRBJ2-1 TRBD2 TRBV19 15 NA
TGTGCCAGCAGCCTAACACCGCCTGAAATCTCGGGGAAGACGTACGAGCAGTACTTC CASSLTPPEISGKTYEQYF TRBJ2-7 NA TRBV7-9 19 NA
TGTGCCAGCAGTCATCAAGCCGGCAGGGTCGCCGATCAGCCCCAGCATTTT CASSHQAGRVADQPQHF TRBJ1-5 NA TRBV5-6 17 NA
TGTGCCAGCAGTGTCTCTAGCGGGAGGAGCACCGGGGAGCTGTTTTTT CASSVSSGRSTGELFF TRBJ2-2 TRBD2 TRBV6-6 16 NA
TGTGCCAGCAGCTTAGCAATTCAGGGGGTCTACCCGAACACCGGGGAGCTGTTTTTT CASSLAIQGVYPNTGELFF TRBJ2-2 TRBD1 TRBV11-2 19 NA
TGCGCCAGCAGCTCTTTCCTCCGGACTAGCGGAGCCACCGGGGAGCTGTTTTTT CASSSFLRTSGATGELFF TRBJ2-2 TRBD2 TRBV5-1 18 NA
TGTGCCAGCAGCGTGGTAGGTGAGCAGTTCTTC CASSVVGEQFF TRBJ2-1 NA TRBV2 11 NA
TGTGCCAGCAGCGAGAAAGGAAACACCATATATTTT CASSEKGNTIYF TRBJ1-3 NA TRBV6-1 12 NA
TGTGCCAGCAGCCGCAGGACTAGCGGGAGTCAGGATGAGCAGTTCTTC CASSRRTSGSQDEQFF TRBJ2-1 TRBD2 TRBV5-8 16 NA
TGCGCCAGCAGCCTGGACAGTCCTGTTTACGAGCAGTACTTC CASSLDSPVYEQYF TRBJ2-7 NA TRBV5-1 14 NA
TGTGCCAGCAGCTCCTTTCGAATCCAACGAAAAGAGACCCAGTACTTC CASSSFRIQRKETQYF TRBJ2-5 NA TRBV7-2 16 NA
TGTGCCAGCAGCTTGGCAGTGAACACCGGGGAGCTGTTTTTT CASSLAVNTGELFF TRBJ2-2 NA TRBV5-5 14 NA
TGTGCCAGCAGTTTGGGCGGCACTAGCACAGATACGCAGTATTTT CASSLGGTSTDTQYF TRBJ2-3 NA TRBV28 15 NA
TGCGCCAGCAGCCAAGATTTGCAGGGGAACACTGAAGCTTTCTTT CASSQDLQGNTEAFF TRBJ1-1 NA TRBV4-3 15 NA
TGTGCCAGCAGCGTAGGTTGGACTAGCGGGCCACCCCAAGAGACCCAGTACTTC CASSVGWTSGPPQETQYF TRBJ2-5 TRBD2 TRBV9 18 NA